The 11 T cell receptor beta chains below all came from one sample that was sequenced in a study of T cell clusters in autoimmune cytopenias. Each sample's input was around 270 ng genomic DNA, 38,000 or so genome equivalents. One tube held mixed TRB-A and TRB-B primer pools for touch-down PCR. TCRdb derives one entry per CDR3 protein from the multiplex PCR reads, leaving out DNA. The specimen's table records approximately 12,000 distinct CDR3 sequences. These data also featured in a second study, about T cell repertoires in aging, cancer and after chemotherapy.

Sequenced input: peripheral blood. The receptors were gathered from a human donor in good health.

The chain links TRBV12-3 or TRBV12-4 to TRBJ2-1; absent DNA, TCRdb's TRBD1 call cannot be checked. The CDR3 extends over 14 amino acids. The CDR3 region is CASRLRDSNNEQFF.

Measured by frequency, this clonotype is medium-sized. The chain couples TRBV5-7 to TRBJ1-2. TRBV5-7 is noted as an ORF with a role that remains uncertain. CDR3 length: 14 amino acids. This CDR3 is CASSLSQPNYGYTF.

V usage is TRBV10-3 and J usage is TRBJ1-5. This CDR3 contains 15 residues. Germline V gene data show CDR1 as ENHRY and CDR2 as SYGVKD. The CDR3 is CAISEREGVNQPQHF.

The chain employs TRBV10-3 and TRBJ1-1; absent DNA, TCRdb's TRBD1 call cannot be checked. This CDR3 spans 17 amino acids. CDR1 ENHRY and CDR2 SYGVKD come from the germline V gene. The CDR3 sequence: CAISQDVGLWGHTEAFF.

The chain joins TRBV7-6 to TRBJ1-5; TCRdb lists TRBD1, though no DNA is available to test this call. The germline V gene encodes CDR1 SGHVS and CDR2 FNYEAQ. The CDR3 has 14 residues. The CDR3 sequence: CASSLTSGGQPQHF.

This clonotype is medium-sized by frequency. The CDR3 loop reads CASSEQGVSGNTIYF. The chain joins TRBV7-6 to TRBJ1-3; as DNA is missing, the TRBD1 call by TCRdb cannot be tested. The CDR3 is made up of 15 amino acids. Germline V gene lookup returns CDR1 SGHVS and CDR2 FNYEAQ. Full variable domain (missing parts from reference TRBV7-6 and TRBJ1-3): GAGVSQSPRYKVTKRGQDVALRCDPISGHVSLYWYRQALGQGPEFLTYFNYEAQQDKSGLPNDRFSAERPEGSISTLTIQRTEQRDSAMYRCASSEQGVSGNTIYFGEGSWLTVV.

The chain recombines TRBV6-1 with TRBJ2-3; TCRdb gives TRBD1 as the D gene, but with no DNA this cannot be confirmed. Germline CDR1 and CDR2: MNHNS and SASEGT. The CDR3 loop spans 15 amino acids. The CDR3 protein is CASSSTGTSTDTQYF.

The gene calls are TRBV11-3 and TRBJ2-2. The CDR3 consists of 13 residues. Germline V gene data show CDR1 as SGHNT and CDR2 as YENEEA. The CDR3 reads CASSLVSGGELFF.

The rearrangement uses TRBV7-9 and TRBJ1-2. CDR1 is SEHNR and CDR2 is FQNEAQ in the germline V gene (reference sequence). The CDR3 length is 17 residues. Here the CDR3 reads CASSPILLDNFNYGYTF.

This chain links TRBV19 with TRBJ2-1. This CDR3 region has 13 residues. Germline loops: CDR1 LNHDA, CDR2 SQIVND (reference sequence). This chain's CDR3 is CASSTDKANEQFF. Combining the CDR3 with reference TRBV19 and TRBJ2-1 gives the whole variable domain DGGITQSPKYLFRKEGQNVTLSCEQNLNHDAMYWYRQDPGQGLRLIYYSQIVNDFQKGDIAEGYSVSREKKESFPLTVTSAQKNPTAFYLCASSTDKANEQFFGPGTRLTVL.

The rearrangement uses TRBV27 and TRBJ2-4; TCRdb's D call, TRBD1, is unchecked because there is no DNA. The length of the CDR3 is 15 residues. CDR1 and CDR2 (germline): MNHEY, SMNVEV (reference sequence). This CDR3 reads CASSPSDRGPYIQYF.